One sample yielded the 31 T cell receptor beta chains listed below, sequenced in a study of T cell repertoires in cytomegalovirus infection. These receptors are not linked to any known antigen. TCRdb reprocessed the reads with MiXCR, giving one entry per CDR3 protein. The sample lists around 800,000 distinct CDR3 sequences; 30% to 35% were seen once. This specimen consisted of cultured CD8+ T cells from PBMCs, obtained from culture after CMV antigen stimulation. The receptors were gathered from a human donor in good health (CMV status not recorded). Some clones in this sample may be carry-over from other donors' samples.

This clonotype has a handful of counts. The chain links TRBV5-1 to TRBJ2-7; D call uncertain. This CDR3 is 17 amino acids long. V was cut by 0 bases and J by 0 bases, with 16 bases left in between. The germline gives CDR1 SGHRS, CDR2 YFSETQ. CDR3 loop: CASSLASGKYFSYEQYF. The CDR3 DNA is TGCGCCAGCAGCTTGGCCTCAGGAAAATACTTCTCCTACGAGCAGTACTTC.

This sequence joins TRBV7-2 and TRBJ2-7; no clear D gene. Germline lookup yields CDR1 SGHTA and CDR2 FQGNSA. This CDR3 contains 14 residues. Trimming removed 7 bases at V and 0 bases at J, with 13 bases between. The CDR3 nucleotides are TGTGCCAGCACCCCAGGAACGGTCTCCTACGAGCAGTACGTC. It translates to CASTPGTVSYEQYV.

This clonotype was observed a handful of times. The rearrangement joins TRBV27 to TRBJ1-5, with TRBD1 as a possible D gene (5 bases). Germline CDR1 and CDR2: MNHEY and SMNVEV (reference sequence). V lost 6 bases to trimming and J lost 2 bases, with 11 bases between them. There are 14 residues in the CDR3. This chain's CDR3 is CASRGDGGNQPQHF. DNA for the CDR3: TGTGCCAGCAGAGGGGACGGGGGCAATCAGCCCCAGCATTTT.

The chain employs TRBV24-1 and TRBJ2-5; TRBD2 matches at 13 bases. Germline assignment: CDR1 KGHDR and CDR2 SFDVKD. This CDR3 spans 17 amino acids. The junction had 9 bases not matched to a gene; V was cut back by 4 bases and J by 5 bases. The DNA for the CDR3 is TGTGCCACCAGTGAGGGGACTAGCGGGGAGCCAAGGGAGACCCAGTACTTC. Its protein product is CATSEGTSGEPRETQYF.

V usage is TRBV7-6 and J usage is TRBJ2-1, with D perhaps matching TRBD1 or TRBD2 (5 bases each). Per the germline V gene, CDR1 is SGHVS and CDR2 is FNYEAQ. Trimming left V 1 base short and J 4 bases short, with 14 bases between. This CDR3 has 16 residues. CDR3 amino acids: CASSLDPGTEYNEQFF. Here the CDR3 DNA reads TGTGCCAGCAGCTTAGACCCCGGGACCGAATACAATGAGCAGTTCTTC.

This clonotype turned up a few times. The gene calls are TRBV11-3 and TRBJ2-5; 15 bases align to TRBD2. V shed 5 bases and J 0 bases; nucleotides not matched to a gene: 7. This CDR3 spans 18 amino acids. Per the germline V gene, CDR1 is SGHNT and CDR2 is YENEEA. The CDR3 nucleotides are TGTGCCAGCAGCCAAGGGACTAGCGGGGGGATGTACCAAGAGACCCAGTACTTC. Encoded protein: CASSQGTSGGMYQETQYF.

V is TRBV7-8 and J is TRBJ2-5; 10 bases agree with TRBD2. The CDR3 runs 15 residues. V gave up 1 base and J gave up 5 bases; unmatched junction bases: 4. Germline values: CDR1 SGHVS, CDR2 FQNEAQ. The CDR3 sequence: CASSLERGGGETQYF. The CDR3 DNA reads as TGTGCCAGCAGCTTAGAGCGGGGGGGCGGTGAGACCCAGTACTTC.

This clonotype was observed a handful of times. The rearrangement joins TRBV27 to TRBJ1-5; D perhaps matches TRBD1 (6 bases). Trimming stripped 0 bases from V and 3 bases from J, with 9 bases between. Germline loops: CDR1 MNHEY, CDR2 SMNVEV (reference sequence). The CDR3 extends over 15 amino acids. In nucleotides, the CDR3 is TGTGCCAGCAGTTTATCGGGGGGGCCCAATCAGCCCCAGCATTTT. Amino acid sequence: CASSLSGGPNQPQHF.

This chain joins TRBV4-3 and TRBJ1-1, with a weak D call TRBD1 (5 bases). Trimming took 4 bases from V and 1 from J, leaving 19 bases between them. Germline CDR1 reads LGHNA; CDR2 reads YSLEER. This CDR3 is 17 amino acids long. CDR3 protein: CASSPDNRDSTNTEAFF. The CDR3 region has the DNA TGCGCCAGCAGCCCCGATAACCGGGACTCAACGAACACTGAAGCTTTCTTT.

This clonotype has more than one count but fewer than ten. The rearrangement links TRBV24-1 to TRBJ2-2; the match to TRBD2 covers 7 bases. Losses at the gene ends were 2 bases for V and 7 bases for J; bases not matched to a gene: 9. This CDR3 has 16 amino acids. Germline lookup yields CDR1 KGHDR and CDR2 SFDVKD. CDR3 sequence: CATSDSRGLGDGELFF. In DNA form, the CDR3 reads TGTGCCACCAGTGATTCCCGCGGACTAGGAGACGGGGAGCTGTTTTTT.

This clonotype was recorded a few times. This rearrangement joins TRBV6-6 to TRBJ2-4; possibly TRBD1 for D (6 bases). Trimming shortened V by 0 bases and J by 8 bases, and 20 bases separated the two germline ends. CDR3 length equals 17 residues. CDR1 and CDR2 (germline): MNHNY, SVGAGI (reference sequence). The CDR3 protein is CASSYSPSPDRSYIQYF. The CDR3, as DNA: TGTGCCAGCAGTTACTCTCCCTCGCCCGACAGGTCCTACATTCAGTACTTC.

This clonotype occurred many times. The chain uses TRBV7-8 and TRBJ1-2, with 9 nucleotides matching TRBD1. Trimming took 1 base from V and 7 from J; bases not matched to a gene: 4. Germline values: CDR1 SGHVS, CDR2 FQNEAQ. The CDR3 contains 14 residues. CDR3 coding DNA: TGTGCCAGCAGCTTAGGGACAGGGGAACGTGGCTACACCTTC. This translates into CASSLGTGERGYTF.

This chain connects TRBV7-9 to TRBJ2-2; TRBD2 might be the D (6 bases). CDR3 length equals 16 residues. Trimming took 5 bases from V and 5 from J, leaving 18 bases between them. Germline V gives CDR1 SEHNR, CDR2 FQNEAQ (reference sequence). CDR3: CASSARGTGWTGELFF. The CDR3 DNA reads as TGTGCCAGCAGCGCCCGCGGGACTGGGTGGACCGGGGAGCTGTTTTTT.

Written as DNA, the CDR3 is TGTGCTAGTGGGCCCGGAGTCAATCAGCCCCAGCATTTT. Residues: CASGPGVNQPQHF. The chain uses TRBV12-5 and TRBJ1-5, with D unresolved. V lost 6 bases and J 3 bases, leaving 9 bases between the germline ends. The CDR3 is 13 residues long. From germline, CDR1 is LGHNT and CDR2 FRNRAP. The full variable domain, rest sourced from reference TRBV12-5 and TRBJ1-5, is DARVTQTPRHKVTEMGQEVTMRCQPILGHNTVFWYRQTMMQGLELLAYFRNRAPLDDSGMPKDRFSAEMPDATLATLKIQPSEPRDSAVYFCASGPGVNQPQHFGDGTRLSIL.

V and J are TRBV29-1 and TRBJ2-7; 8 bases fit TRBD1. V was clipped by 3 bases and J by 2 bases; unmatched bases: 18. Per germline, CDR1 SQVTM and CDR2 ANQGSEA. This CDR3 comprises 18 residues. CDR3 DNA: TGCAGCGTTGAGAAGGGGTCCGATTCAGGGGGCTACGCCTACGAGCAGTACTTC. Translated, it gives CSVEKGSDSGGYAYEQYF.

The chain recombines TRBV27 with TRBJ2-2; 8 nucleotides align to TRBD1. J was trimmed by 2 bases and V by 6 bases; bases with no gene match: 14. Germline values: CDR1 MNHEY, CDR2 SMNVEV (reference sequence). This CDR3 spans 18 amino acids. The CDR3 sequence: CASRQPGQASPNTGELFF. As DNA, the CDR3 is TGTGCCAGCAGACAGCCGGGACAGGCCAGTCCAAACACCGGGGAGCTGTTTTTT.

In its sample, this clonotype was seen a few times. The genes are TRBV29-1 and TRBJ2-3, with TRBD2 matching 12 bases. The CDR3 contains 14 residues. J lost 4 bases, V lost 8 bases, and 7 bases had no gene match. CDR1 and CDR2 (germline): SQVTM, ANQGSEA. CDR3 in DNA: TGCAGCTTTTGGACTAGCGGGGCGTCAGATACGCAGTATTTT. It yields the protein CSFWTSGASDTQYF.

The V gene is TRBV11-2, the J gene TRBJ2-3, with D maybe TRBD2 (6 bases). The CDR3 consists of 16 residues. Trimming shortened V by 4 bases and J by 2 bases, and 16 bases separated the two germline ends. Per the germline V gene, CDR1 is SGHAT and CDR2 is FQNNGV. CDR3 amino acids: CASSSWGRIHTDTQYF. The CDR3, as DNA: TGTGCCAGCAGCTCATGGGGGAGGATACACACAGATACGCAGTATTTT.

The CDR3 sequence is CASSLGQGYNTIYF. The CDR3 nucleotides read TGTGCCAGCAGTCTAGGACAGGGATACAACACCATATATTTT. V usage is TRBV6-5 and J usage is TRBJ1-3, with 8 bases fitting TRBD1. This CDR3 contains 14 residues. The germline gives CDR1 MNHEY, CDR2 SVGAGI. V was pared by 5 bases and J by 7 bases, with 7 bases of the junction left unmatched.

The chain links TRBV7-2 to TRBJ2-3, with 11 bases identical to TRBD2. V was clipped by 1 base and J by 2 bases; unmatched bases: 8. The germline V gene encodes CDR1 SGHTA and CDR2 FQGNSA. This CDR3 region has 18 residues. CDR3 nucleotide sequence: TGTGCCAGCAGCTTAGTTTGGTCTAGCGGGGGGTCCACAGATACGCAGTATTTT. Translation gives CASSLVWSSGGSTDTQYF.

The table lists this clonotype with many counts. CDR3 residues: CASSARGSYEQYF. DNA for the CDR3: TGTGCCAGCAGCGCAAGGGGATCCTACGAGCAGTACTTC. The chain has TRBV6-1 and TRBJ2-7; tentative D call: TRBD1 (5 bases). Trimming left V 6 bases short and J 1 base short, with 10 bases between. The CDR3 covers 13 residues. The germline V gene encodes CDR1 MNHNS and CDR2 SASEGT.

The genes are TRBV19 and TRBJ1-1; possible D gene TRBD1, 6 bases. Germline CDR1 is LNHDA and CDR2 is SQIVND (reference sequence). With 3 bases removed from V and 5 bases from J, the gap between germline ends came to 10 bases. The CDR3 is made up of 13 amino acids. Written as DNA, the CDR3 is TGTGCCAGTAGTATGTTCCAGGGGACTGAAGCTTTCTTT. Translated, it gives CASSMFQGTEAFF.

The J gene is TRBJ1-6, the V gene TRBV25-1; unclear D gene. V lost 2 bases to trimming and J lost 10 bases, with 9 bases between them. The CDR3 is made up of 13 amino acids. Germline values: CDR1 MGHDK, CDR2 SYGVNS. Here the CDR3 reads CASSERGESPLHF. The CDR3 coding sequence is TGTGCCAGCAGTGAACGGGGAGAATCACCCCTCCACTTT.

This clonotype was counted ten times or more. V usage is TRBV7-6 and J usage is TRBJ1-2, with a tentative D call TRBD1 (5 bases). V was trimmed by 5 bases and J by 4 bases, leaving 11 bases between them. The CDR3 is 13 amino acids. The germline V gene encodes CDR1 SGHVS and CDR2 FNYEAQ. CDR3 nucleotides: TGTGCCAGCAGCCCGGGACCGATCTATGGCTACACCTTC. Translating gives CASSPGPIYGYTF.

The genes are TRBV6-2 or TRBV6-3 and TRBJ2-5; D might be TRBD2 (6 bases). Looked up from germline, CDR1 is MNHEY and CDR2 is SVGEGT. Trimming pared 4 bases from V and 5 bases from J, leaving 26 bases between. The CDR3 totals 18 residues. CDR3: CASSSPGGPRSSAETQYF. The CDR3 nucleotides read TGTGCCAGCAGTTCTCCCGGGGGACCTAGATCCTCGGCGGAGACCCAGTACTTC.

This clonotype showed up many times. V usage is TRBV7-9 and J usage is TRBJ1-6; 9 nucleotides agree with TRBD1. Germline V gene lookup returns CDR1 SEHNR and CDR2 FQNEAQ (reference sequence). V lost 5 bases to trimming and J lost 5 bases; unmatched junction nucleotides: 4. This CDR3 has 15 residues. The CDR3 DNA is TGTGCCAGCAGCCCAGACAGGGGGAATAATTCACCCCTCCACTTT. This sequence encodes CASSPDRGNNSPLHF.

This clonotype appeared a few times. As DNA, the CDR3 is TGTGCCAGCAGTTACAAGGGGCTAGCGGGGGGGGTTGGCTCCTACAATGAGCAGTTCTTC. Protein product: CASSYKGLAGGVGSYNEQFF. V gene TRBV6-5 combines with J gene TRBJ2-1, with 12 nucleotides matching TRBD2. V was pared by 2 bases and J by 0 bases, with 11 bases of the junction left unmatched. The CDR3 is made up of 20 amino acids. Germline V gene data show CDR1 as MNHEY and CDR2 as SVGAGI.

A word on this clonotype: A junction end diverges from the germline sequence, so it may reflect a read error. This chain joins TRBV14 and TRBJ2-5; 12 positions match TRBD2. There are 20 residues in the CDR3. Germline V gives CDR1 SGHDN, CDR2 FVKESK. The CDR3 region is CVSSPPPPGLAGWVQETQYF. CDR3 DNA sequence: TGTGTCAGCAGCCCACCCCCTCCTGGACTAGCGGGGTGGGTTCAAGAGACCCAGTACTTC.

The genes are TRBV6-6 and TRBJ2-7; D remains ambiguous. This CDR3 contains 14 residues. Germline V gives CDR1 MNHNY, CDR2 SVGAGI (reference sequence). The germline V and J ends were trimmed by 4 bases and 3 bases, with 13 bases remaining between them. The CDR3: CASSLAPSYYEQYF. The CDR3 nucleotides are TGTGCCAGCAGTTTGGCACCATCTTACTACGAGCAGTACTTC.

This clonotype was detected once. The CDR3 coding sequence is TGTGCCAGCAGCTTACCCTGGACTAGCGGGGTCTACGAGCAGTACTTC. Protein: CASSLPWTSGVYEQYF. V is TRBV7-4 and J is TRBJ2-7; the match to TRBD2 covers 12 bases. CDR3 length: 16 residues. Germline V gene sequence: CDR1 SGHVT, CDR2 SQSDAQ. The V segment lost 2 bases and the J segment 3 bases; nucleotides outside the gene matches: 5.

The V and J genes are TRBV11-2 and TRBJ1-4; a weak D match, TRBD1 (5 bases). Trimming shortened V by 5 bases and J by 2 bases, and 9 bases separated the two germline ends. The V gene's germline CDR1 is SGHAT and CDR2 FQNNGV. CDR3 length equals 14 residues. This CDR3 is CASSGRGTNEKLFF. CDR3 DNA: TGTGCCAGCAGCGGGCGGGGGACTAATGAAAAACTGTTTTTT.